A single sample gave rise to the 24 T cell receptor beta chains below, sequenced in a study of blood T cell repertoires in COVID-19. Measured with immunoSEQ multiplex PCR; TCRdb has only the in-frame clones, and not every one. The sample shows around 150,000 clones, 80% to 90% of them seen only once. Source material: peripheral blood. These receptors originate from a man between 60 and 75 years old with acute or convalescent COVID-19.

V is TRBV2 and J is TRBJ1-2; 9 nucleotides line up with TRBD1. CDR1 is SNHLY, CDR2 FYNNEI, per germline. Losses at the gene ends were 7 bases for V and 5 bases for J; bases not matched to a gene: 11. The CDR3 loop spans 15 amino acids. CDR3 sequence: CASTRLATGGYGYTF. As DNA, the CDR3 is TGTGCCAGCACCCGACTTGCGACAGGGGGGTATGGCTACACCTTC.

The J gene is TRBJ1-6, the V gene TRBV19; maybe TRBD1 (6 bases). Trimming left V 1 base short and J 7 bases short, with 11 bases between. Germline V gene lookup returns CDR1 LNHDA and CDR2 SQIVND (reference sequence). This CDR3 has 15 residues. The CDR3 sequence is CASSIAGTRNSPLHF. The CDR3 nucleotides are TGTGCCAGTAGTATAGCGGGGACAAGAAATTCACCCCTCCACTTT.

The chain links TRBV27 to TRBJ1-6; 7 bases are a match to TRBD1. V shed 1 base, J shed 8 bases, and the junction held 5 bases outside the gene matches. This CDR3 spans 15 amino acids. Germline V gene sequence: CDR1 MNHEY, CDR2 SMNVEV (reference sequence). CDR3 nucleotides: TGTGCCAGCAGTTTATTAGCCAGGGGGGATTCACCCCTCCACTTT. This encodes CASSLLARGDSPLHF.

The V and J genes are TRBV19 and TRBJ2-5; 13 nucleotides line up with TRBD2. Germline CDR1 is LNHDA and CDR2 is SQIVND (reference sequence). V lost 6 bases and J lost 2; bases outside the gene matches: 9. The CDR3 contains 17 residues. CDR3 nucleotides: TGTGCCAGTAGCCTCCAACCGGGACTAGCGGGGCAAGAGACCCAGTACTTC. Translating it yields CASSLQPGLAGQETQYF. The entire variable domain, with the rest obtained from reference TRBV19 and TRBJ2-5, is as follows: DGGITQSPKYLFRKEGQNVTLSCEQNLNHDAMYWYRQDPGQGLRLIYYSQIVNDFQKGDIAEGYSVSREKKESFPLTVTSAQKNPTAFYLCASSLQPGLAGQETQYFGPGTRLLVL.

CDR3 in amino acids: CASSWDRDTYEQYF. The CDR3 region has the DNA TGTGCCAGTAGCTGGGACAGGGATACCTACGAGCAGTACTTC. The V gene is TRBV19, the J gene TRBJ2-7, with TRBD1 identical over 9 bases. The V gene's germline CDR1 is LNHDA and CDR2 SQIVND (reference sequence). V lost 6 bases and J lost 2; bases outside the gene matches: 5. The CDR3 extends over 14 amino acids.

The chain carries TRBV30 and TRBJ1-6, with D possibly being TRBD1 (5 bases). Germline V gives CDR1 GTSNPN, CDR2 SVGIG (reference sequence). This CDR3 is 15 amino acids long. Trimming took off 4 bases at V and 4 bases at J, with 14 bases between the two ends. The CDR3 coding sequence is TGTGCCTGGAATAGCAGGGAGGTGTATAATTCACCCCTCCACTTT. Encoded protein: CAWNSREVYNSPLHF.

V gene TRBV9 combines with J gene TRBJ2-5, with TRBD2 identical over 10 bases. This CDR3 region has 16 residues. Per germline, CDR1 SGDLS and CDR2 YYNGEE. V lost 0 bases to trimming and J lost 1 base; unmatched junction nucleotides: 3. For the CDR3, the DNA is TGTGCCAGCAGCGTAGGGGTAGCGGGGGGCCAAGAGACCCAGTACTTC. Its translation: CASSVGVAGGQETQYF. The whole variable domain, filled in from reference TRBV9 and TRBJ2-5, reads DSGVTQTPKHLITATGQRVTLRCSPRSGDLSVYWYQQSLDQGLQFLIQYYNGEERAKGNILERFSAQQFPDLHSELNLSSLELGDSALYFCASSVGVAGGQETQYFGPGTRLLVL.

V usage is TRBV30 and J usage is TRBJ2-1; D not certain. The V end lost 1 base, the J end lost 0 bases, and 10 bases lay between the germline ends. The CDR3 loop spans 15 amino acids. The germline V gene encodes CDR1 GTSNPN and CDR2 SVGIG (reference sequence). The CDR3 sequence is CAWSGDFPSYNEQFF. The CDR3, as DNA: TGTGCCTGGAGTGGAGACTTCCCCTCCTACAATGAGCAGTTCTTC.

The chain is built from TRBV5-1 and TRBJ2-2; 7 nucleotides line up with TRBD1. CDR1 and CDR2 from the germline V gene are SGHRS and YFSETQ. With V trimmed by 4 bases and J by 7 bases, 7 bases remained unmatched. This CDR3 is built from 14 residues. The CDR3 region has the DNA TGCGCCAGCAGCCTCCGACAGGGCAGCGGGGAGCTGTTTTTT. Protein sequence: CASSLRQGSGELFF. Together with reference TRBV5-1 and TRBJ2-2, the CDR3 gives the full variable domain: KAGVTQTPRYLIKTRGQQVTLSCSPISGHRSVSWYQQTPGQGLQFLFEYFSETQRNKGNFPGRFSGRQFSNSRSEMNVSTLELGDSALYLCASSLRQGSGELFFGEGSRLTVL.

The V call is TRBV28, the J call TRBJ1-6, with 7 bases that match TRBD1. Germline-derived CDR1 and CDR2 are MDHEN and SYDVKM. This CDR3 comprises 15 residues. The trim removed 7 bases at V and 4 bases at J, leaving 7 bases unmatched. The DNA for the CDR3 is TGTGCCAGCACCCCATTACAGGGGTATAATTCACCCCTCCACTTT. Translation gives CASTPLQGYNSPLHF.

The V gene is TRBV28, the J gene TRBJ2-3, with TRBD2 matching 10 bases. V trimming: 2 bases; J trimming: 5 bases; junction bases outside the gene matches: 7. The CDR3 covers 16 residues. Germline V CDR1 and CDR2: MDHEN, SYDVKM. CDR3 region: CASSLQRLAGGDTQYF. CDR3 bases: TGTGCCAGCAGTTTACAACGACTAGCGGGTGGAGATACGCAGTATTTT.

This chain links TRBV6-4 with TRBJ1-6, with 9 nucleotides matching TRBD1. With 9 bases clipped from V and 9 bases from J, the junction kept 6 bases outside the gene matches. Germline values: CDR1 MRHNA, CDR2 SNTAGT. The CDR3 is 13 amino acids. In DNA form, the CDR3 reads TGTGCCAGTTACGGGACAGGGAGTTCACCCCTCCACTTT. It encodes CASYGTGSSPLHF.

This clone was seen a few times. V gene TRBV7-9 combines with J gene TRBJ1-1; 7 nucleotides agree with TRBD1. The CDR3 extends over 18 amino acids. Per germline, CDR1 SEHNR and CDR2 FQNEAQ (reference sequence). The V and J ends lost 5 bases and 1 base, in that order; junction bases with no gene match: 16. The chain's CDR3 is CASSRVQGGVFRNTEAFF. The CDR3 DNA sequence: TGTGCCAGCAGCCGGGTCCAGGGGGGAGTTTTTCGGAACACTGAAGCTTTCTTT.

The table lists this clone with a count of one. The rearrangement links TRBV10-3 to TRBJ2-1, with D perhaps TRBD1 (5 bases). The V gene's germline CDR1 is ENHRY and CDR2 SYGVKD. V was shortened by 10 bases and J by 0 bases, with 19 bases between the two germline ends. The CDR3 contains 16 residues. CDR3 protein: CATAGKTGSSYNEQFF. The DNA for the CDR3 is TGTGCCACGGCCGGTAAAACAGGTAGCTCCTACAATGAGCAGTTCTTC.

The chain recombines TRBV7-9 with TRBJ1-4; 10 positions match TRBD1. V lost 2 bases to trimming and J lost 8 bases; unmatched junction nucleotides: 5. Germline V lookup: CDR1 SEHNR, CDR2 FQNEAQ (reference sequence). The CDR3 is 15 amino acids. CDR3 sequence: CASSLRTGGGEKLFF. The CDR3 DNA sequence: TGTGCCAGCAGCTTAAGGACAGGGGGAGGGGAAAAACTGTTTTTT. Full variable domain (remainder filled in from reference TRBV7-9 and TRBJ1-4): DTGVSQNPRHKITKRGQNVTFRCDPISEHNRLYWYRQTLGQGPEFLTYFQNEAQLEKSRLLSDRFSAERPKGSFSTLEIQRTEQGDSAMYLCASSLRTGGGEKLFFGSGTQLSVL.

V is TRBV7-9 and J is TRBJ2-4; D not certain. There are 12 residues in the CDR3. V gave up 2 bases and J gave up 4 bases, with 3 bases separating them. Germline V gene lookup returns CDR1 SEHNR and CDR2 FQNEAQ (reference sequence). CDR3 in amino acids: CASSLTKNIQYF. The CDR3 DNA reads TGTGCCAGCAGCTTAACTAAAAACATTCAGTACTTC.

CDR3 coding DNA: TGTGCCAGCACCTCGTTCGAGGGAAGCAATCAGCCCCAGCATTTT. It codes for CASTSFEGSNQPQHF. The chain is built from TRBV2 and TRBJ1-5; D not resolved. This CDR3 contains 15 residues. Germline V gene sequence: CDR1 SNHLY, CDR2 FYNNEI. Trimming took 7 bases from V and 1 from J, leaving 14 bases between them.

This clone was counted between two and nine times. The rearrangement joins TRBV30 to TRBJ1-4, with D hard to call. The CDR3 spans 13 residues. Germline V lookup: CDR1 GTSNPN, CDR2 SVGIG (reference sequence). The V end lost 3 bases, the J end lost 7 bases, and 12 bases lay between the germline ends. CDR3 in DNA: TGTGCCTGGAGGCTGGGAGGCGGTGAAAAACTGTTTTTT. Its translation: CAWRLGGGEKLFF.

V is TRBV28 and J is TRBJ2-1; no firm D call. Trimming left V 8 bases short and J 12 bases short, with 14 bases between. Germline CDR1 MDHEN, CDR2 SYDVKM. This CDR3 is 11 amino acids long. CDR3 sequence: CASAQAVGQFF. The CDR3 region has the DNA TGTGCCAGCGCTCAGGCTGTGGGGCAGTTCTTC.

The rearrangement joins TRBV5-1 to TRBJ1-2; no firm D call. V was clipped by 0 bases and J by 8 bases, with 14 bases between them. The CDR3 covers 14 residues. The germline gives CDR1 SGHRS, CDR2 YFSETQ. The CDR3 nucleotides are TGCGCCAGCAGCTTGGACGAGGGTTCATACGGCTACACCTTC. Amino acids: CASSLDEGSYGYTF.

V gene TRBV19 combines with J gene TRBJ1-4, with TRBD1 matching over 8 bases. Germline V CDR1 and CDR2: LNHDA, SQIVND (reference sequence). Germline trimming cut 6 bases from V and 3 bases from J; bases unmatched to any gene: 6. The CDR3 consists of 15 residues. The CDR3 DNA reads as TGTGCCAGTAGGGGGTCGGACAGGGCTAATGAAAAACTGTTTTTT. Its protein product is CASRGSDRANEKLFF.

The chain recombines TRBV5-1 with TRBJ2-3; D possibly corresponds to TRBD1 (6 bases). V lost 6 bases and J lost 1, with 18 bases in between. Germline V CDR1 and CDR2: SGHRS, YFSETQ. This CDR3 spans 16 amino acids. The CDR3 loop reads CASTSLDRWGTDTQYF. The CDR3 nucleotides are TGCGCCAGCACCTCACTAGACAGGTGGGGCACAGATACGCAGTATTTT.

The V gene is TRBV28, the J gene TRBJ2-7; TRBD2 agrees at 9 bases. V was clipped by 5 bases and J by 3 bases; unmatched bases: 17. The CDR3 length is 18 residues. Germline V gives CDR1 MDHEN, CDR2 SYDVKM. CDR3 in amino acids: CASSTHTPRSGRNYEQYF. The CDR3 region has the DNA TGTGCCAGCAGTACCCATACCCCGAGGAGCGGGAGGAACTACGAGCAGTACTTC.

The CDR3 protein is CASTRQNTGELFF. The DNA of the CDR3 is TGTGCCAGTACCCGACAGAACACCGGGGAGCTGTTTTTT. The chain recombines TRBV19 with TRBJ2-2; D remains unclear. CDR3 length equals 13 residues. V was shortened by 7 bases and J by 1 base, with 7 bases between the two germline ends. Germline lookup yields CDR1 LNHDA and CDR2 SQIVND (reference sequence). Together with reference TRBV19 and TRBJ2-2, the CDR3 gives the full variable domain: DGGITQSPKYLFRKEGQNVTLSCEQNLNHDAMYWYRQDPGQGLRLIYYSQIVNDFQKGDIAEGYSVSREKKESFPLTVTSAQKNPTAFYLCASTRQNTGELFFGEGSRLTVL.